This T cell receptor beta chain was captured in a study of blood T cell repertoires in COVID-19 (dated by TCRdb to 2018 to 2021). In the study overall: Samples from collaborators originated in the United States, Italy and Spain and spanned both the acute and convalescent phases of COVID-19. The material from the prospective study consisted of cDNA or gDNA derived from T cells, B-cell-depleted T cells, or PBMCs. Deeply sampled blood TCRbeta repertoires from subjects exposed to, actively infected with, or recovered from COVID-19 were included in the dataset. The repertoires were released in a freely available public database intended as a resource for research on the immune response to SARS-CoV-2. The samples were drawn from two sources: the first 160 participants of the ongoing ImmuneRACE study, and 1,200 or so subjects contributed by 6 global collaborators. Nearly every sample came with metadata listing a de-identified subject ID, COVID-19 status, age in years and sex. Where available, HLA class I and class II types were obtained from metadata supplied by the sample provider rather than from assay-based typing. Broad study findings and their caveats: The amount of clinical and demographic metadata varied by source and participant and was provided uncurated.

Whole blood was collected in K2EDTA tubes by collaborating institutions according to the institutions' own protocols. For TCRbeta analysis, collaborators shipped samples in one of three forms: frozen whole blood, isolated PBMCs, or DNA extracted from either of those sample types. From the cysteine up to the phenylalanine, the CDR3 has a length of 11 residues. The CDR3 DNA has 33 bases and is translated from base 1. Germline trimming amounts to 7 bases on V and 8 bases on J, with 5 as the count of junction bases outside the gene matches. From the germline V gene, CDR1 is SQVTM and CDR2 is ANQGSEA. In regard to this clone: The antigen it binds to is not known. Base qualities were left out, and no much larger clone turns up one base away.

The immunoSEQ Assay, a bias-controlled multiplex PCR, was used to amplify TCRbeta CDR3 regions from genomic DNA. Processing in the source paper ran as follows. Within the assay, amplification of reference gene primers was used to estimate how many nucleated cells each sample contained. To quantify the absolute abundance of each unique TCRbeta CDR3 rearrangement, sequence reads were collapsed and filtered. For each sample, productive Simpson clonality was calculated by taking the square root of Simpson's diversity index across productive rearrangements. TCRdb holds this immuneACCESS table with in-frame rearrangements only. Some clones are missing; in checked studies, unresolved V genes explain under half, and the rest has no known cause. The V and J calls and clone size are taken from that table; D and trimming were inferred from the DNA. This sample is represented by around 130,000 clones; over 75% of them were singletons. The top ten clones comprise over 3.5% of the sample.

The receptor comes from a woman aged 60-75 years with acute or convalescent COVID-19. The receptor chain draws on TRBV29-1 and TRBJ1-2, with 9 central nucleotides matching TRBD1. Sequencing used peripheral blood. The nucleotide sequence reads TGCAGCGCAGGGACAGGGAGAGGCTACACCTTC. Its protein product is CSAGTGRGYTF.